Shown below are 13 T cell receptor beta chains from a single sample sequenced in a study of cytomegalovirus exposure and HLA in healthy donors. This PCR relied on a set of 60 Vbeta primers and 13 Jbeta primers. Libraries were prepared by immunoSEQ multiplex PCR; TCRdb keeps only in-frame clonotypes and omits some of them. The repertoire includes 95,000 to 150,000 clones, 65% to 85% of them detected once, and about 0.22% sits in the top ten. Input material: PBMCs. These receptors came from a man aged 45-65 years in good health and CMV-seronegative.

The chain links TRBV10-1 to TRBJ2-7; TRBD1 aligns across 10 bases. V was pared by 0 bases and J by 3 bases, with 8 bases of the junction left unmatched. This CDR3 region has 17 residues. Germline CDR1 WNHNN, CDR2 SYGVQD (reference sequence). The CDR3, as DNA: TGCGCCAGCAGTGAGTCCCGGGACAGGGGACCCTTCTACGAGCAGTACTTC. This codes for CASSESRDRGPFYEQYF.

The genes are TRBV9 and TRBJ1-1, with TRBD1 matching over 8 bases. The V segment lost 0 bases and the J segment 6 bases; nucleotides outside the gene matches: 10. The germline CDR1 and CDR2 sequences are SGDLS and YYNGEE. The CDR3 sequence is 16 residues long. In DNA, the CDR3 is TGTGCCAGCAGCGTAGCTAATCAGGGGGCGACGGCTGAAGCTTTCTTT. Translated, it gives CASSVANQGATAEAFF.

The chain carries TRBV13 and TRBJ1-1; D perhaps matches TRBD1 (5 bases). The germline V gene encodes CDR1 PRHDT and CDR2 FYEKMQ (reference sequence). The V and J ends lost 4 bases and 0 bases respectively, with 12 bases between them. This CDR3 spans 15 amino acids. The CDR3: CASSSDSEMNTEAFF. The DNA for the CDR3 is TGTGCCAGCAGCTCAGACAGCGAAATGAACACTGAAGCTTTCTTT.

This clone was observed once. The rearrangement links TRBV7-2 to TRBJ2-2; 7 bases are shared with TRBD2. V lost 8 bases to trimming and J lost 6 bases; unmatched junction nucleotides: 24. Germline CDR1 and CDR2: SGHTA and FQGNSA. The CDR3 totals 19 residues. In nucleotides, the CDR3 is TGTGCCAGCTGCAACGCGAATAAGGCGGGAGCGGCCCGCTCCGGGGAGCTGTTTTTT. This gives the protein CASCNANKAGAARSGELFF.

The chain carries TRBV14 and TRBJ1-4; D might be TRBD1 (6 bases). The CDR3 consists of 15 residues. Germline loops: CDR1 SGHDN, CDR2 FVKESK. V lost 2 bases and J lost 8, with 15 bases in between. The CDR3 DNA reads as TGTGCCAGCAGCCAATATGGGACAAGGGAAGAAAAACTGTTTTTT. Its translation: CASSQYGTREEKLFF.

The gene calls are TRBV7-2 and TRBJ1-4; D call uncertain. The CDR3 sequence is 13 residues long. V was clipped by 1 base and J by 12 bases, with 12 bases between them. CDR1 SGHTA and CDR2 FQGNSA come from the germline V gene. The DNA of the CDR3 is TGTGCCAGCAGCTTAGGAGGGAAAGTAGAACTGTTTTTT. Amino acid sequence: CASSLGGKVELFF.

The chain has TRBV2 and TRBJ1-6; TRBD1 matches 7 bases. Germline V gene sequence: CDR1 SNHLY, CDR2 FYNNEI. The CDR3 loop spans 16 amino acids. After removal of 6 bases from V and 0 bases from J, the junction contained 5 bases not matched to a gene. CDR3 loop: CASRRDSSSYNSPLHF. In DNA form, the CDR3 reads TGTGCCAGCAGGCGGGACAGCAGCTCCTATAATTCACCCCTCCACTTT.

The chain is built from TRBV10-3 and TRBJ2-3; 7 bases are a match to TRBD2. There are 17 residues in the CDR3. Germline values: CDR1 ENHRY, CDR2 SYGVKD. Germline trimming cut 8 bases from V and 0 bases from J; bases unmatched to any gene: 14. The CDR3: CAIRGLTAGNSTDTQYF. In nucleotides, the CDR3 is TGTGCCATCCGGGGCCTCACAGCGGGAAATAGCACAGATACGCAGTATTTT.

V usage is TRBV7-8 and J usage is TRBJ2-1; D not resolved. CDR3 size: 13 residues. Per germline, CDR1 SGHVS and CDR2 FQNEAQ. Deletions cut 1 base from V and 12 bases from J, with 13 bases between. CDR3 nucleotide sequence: TGTGCCAGCAGCTTAGAGAACCCAGCTAGGCAGTTCTTC. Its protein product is CASSLENPARQFF.

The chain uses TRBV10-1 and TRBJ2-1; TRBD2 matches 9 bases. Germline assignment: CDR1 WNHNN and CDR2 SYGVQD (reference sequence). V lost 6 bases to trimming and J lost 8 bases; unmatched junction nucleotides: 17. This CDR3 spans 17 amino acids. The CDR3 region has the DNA TGCGCCAGCAGCGCGCCTAGCGGGACTCCGGGGTCGTATGAGCAGTTCTTC. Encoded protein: CASSAPSGTPGSYEQFF.

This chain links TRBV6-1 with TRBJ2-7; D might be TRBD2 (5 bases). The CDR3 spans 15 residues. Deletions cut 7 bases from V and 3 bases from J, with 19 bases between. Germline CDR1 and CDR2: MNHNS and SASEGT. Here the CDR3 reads CASTPGLVGYYEQYF. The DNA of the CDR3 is TGTGCCAGCACACCGGGGTTAGTGGGGTACTACGAGCAGTACTTC.

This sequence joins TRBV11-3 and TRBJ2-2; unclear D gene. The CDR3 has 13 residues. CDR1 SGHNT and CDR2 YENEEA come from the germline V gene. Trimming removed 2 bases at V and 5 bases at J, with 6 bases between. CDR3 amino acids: CASSLRHTGELFF. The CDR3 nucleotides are TGTGCCAGCAGCTTAAGACATACCGGGGAGCTGTTTTTT.

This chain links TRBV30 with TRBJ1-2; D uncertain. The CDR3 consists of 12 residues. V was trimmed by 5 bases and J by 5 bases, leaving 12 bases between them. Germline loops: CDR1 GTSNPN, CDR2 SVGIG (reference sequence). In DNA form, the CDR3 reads TGTGCCTGGGCTTACCCGGGATATGGCTACACCTTC. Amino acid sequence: CAWAYPGYGYTF.